This paragraph covers one T cell receptor beta chain sequence. Its antigen remains unidentified. The sample belongs to a study of cytomegalovirus exposure and HLA in healthy donors. The ends were cut back, 1 base at V and 6 bases at J, with 16 bases in the middle. Germline lookup yields CDR1 SNHLY and CDR2 FYNNEI. This CDR3 has 15 residues. Vbeta (60) and Jbeta (13) primers were used in the PCR. The repertoire was sequenced with immunoSEQ multiplex PCR; TCRdb's copy has only in-frame clones and lacks some. The table shows around 140,000 clones, with under 90% occurring only once. Notes on the study in general: Reports showed the classifier diagnosing cytomegalovirus status with high specificity and sensitivity. As a later analysis showed, a missense DCLRE1C variant was linked to trimming of TCR beta V- and J-genes.

The chain couples TRBV2 to TRBJ2-7, with no clear D. This TCR came from a male donor in good health and CMV-seronegative. Sequencing input: PBMCs. The CDR3 protein is CASSEDTVSWFEQYF. The DNA for the CDR3 is TGTGCCAGCAGTGAAGATACTGTTAGTTGGTTCGAGCAGTACTTC.